The clone carrying this T cell receptor beta chain was detected once. Its antigen remains unknown. The study ran its PCR with 60 Vbeta and 13 Jbeta primers. Assay used: immunoSEQ multiplex PCR; TCRdb lists only in-frame clones, some missing. In the table there are some 200,000 clones, around 74% of which are singletons. Trimming took off 0 bases at V and 8 bases at J, with 13 bases between the two ends. Germline V gene lookup returns CDR1 LGHNA and CDR2 YNFKEQ. The CDR3 length is 15 residues. The data stem from a study of cytomegalovirus exposure and HLA in healthy donors. General study findings and limits: Accurate prediction of most subjects' HLA-A and HLA-B alleles from TCR beta sequences was reported. A highly shared variant cluster was judged a likely technical artifact.

The source of this sequence is a girl aged 5 to 17 in good health and CMV-seropositive. This chain uses TRBV4-2 with TRBJ1-4, with D uncertain. The sample was PBMCs. CDR3 residues: CASSQDFPELEKLFF. CDR3 DNA sequence: TGTGCCAGCAGCCAAGATTTTCCGGAGCTGGAAAAACTGTTTTTT.